The 7 T cell receptor beta chains below come from one sample, sequenced in a study of T-cell reconstitution after alpha-beta-depleted transplantation in children (dated by TCRdb to the mid-2010s). Interpreted using the paper, the treatment or condition label stands for: allogeneic hematopoietic cell transplantation with graft depleted of TCRalphabeta T cells and CD19 B cells. The method was PCR. TCRdb lists the instrument as Illumina HiSeq 2500. To normalize quantification of the TCRbeta repertoire, the TCR libraries were built with molecular barcoding that relied on unique molecular identifiers. TCRdb reanalyzed the raw reads on its own, using fastp at Q25 for trimming and MiXCR for clone calling, and kept in-frame beta chains. When rows share a CDR3 protein, they turn into one entry using the most common DNA and genes. This sample has 300,000 to 400,000 distinct CDR3 sequences in its table, and 15% to 20% of those were observed once. Of the sample, roughly 41% falls within the top ten clones.

Sequences were derived from PBMCs, mostly from graft donor cells, sampled 360 days after TCRalphabeta/CD19-depleted stem cell transplant. All receptors derive from a male patient aged 2-10 years who had a stem cell transplant for acute lymphoblastic leukemia, so the T cells may come from the graft donor.

In this sample, this clonotype turned up a few times. V usage is TRBV19 and J usage is TRBJ2-1; TRBD2 matches at 13 bases. Per the germline V gene, CDR1 is LNHDA and CDR2 is SQIVND (reference sequence). J was trimmed by 4 bases and V by 2 bases; bases with no gene match: 11. The CDR3 covers 19 residues. CDR3 protein: CASSIFPGLAGESYNEQFF. CDR3 nucleotides: TGTGCCAGTAGTATATTCCCTGGACTAGCGGGAGAGTCATACAATGAGCAGTTCTTC.

The rearrangement uses TRBV5-1 and TRBJ1-1; weak D call: TRBD1 (5 bases). This CDR3 contains 17 residues. Trimming left V 0 bases short and J 0 bases short, with 15 bases between. The germline V gene encodes CDR1 SGHRS and CDR2 YFSETQ. The CDR3 nucleotides are TGCGCCAGCAGCTTGGAAATGTGGCAGGGCATGAACACTGAAGCTTTCTTT. This encodes CASSLEMWQGMNTEAFF.

The chain links TRBV28 to TRBJ2-4; TRBD2 aligns across 7 bases. The J segment lost 4 bases and the V segment lost 5 bases, leaving 23 bases of the junction unmatched. The CDR3 length is 20 residues. Germline V gene data show CDR1 as MDHEN and CDR2 as SYDVKM. The CDR3 sequence is CASSPIHSRLAPNKKNIQYF. In DNA form, the CDR3 reads TGTGCCAGCAGTCCCATCCATTCCCGACTAGCACCGAATAAAAAAAACATTCAGTACTTC.

This clonotype was seen only a few times. The chain has TRBV12-3 or TRBV12-4 and TRBJ2-2; 9 bases line up with TRBD1. The CDR3 runs 15 residues. V shed 3 bases, J shed 8 bases, and the junction held 7 bases outside the gene matches. The chain's CDR3 is CASSFRDRGSGELFF. For the CDR3, the DNA is TGTGCCAGCAGTTTCCGTGACAGGGGGTCTGGGGAGCTGTTTTTT.

This clonotype was counted a few times. The V call is TRBV12-3 or TRBV12-4, the J call TRBJ2-1; D remains unclear. Trimming cost V 6 bases and J 6 bases, with 15 bases left between them. This CDR3 contains 14 residues. This CDR3 is CASRIRRVGNEQFF. The CDR3 bases are TGTGCCAGCAGAATCCGCCGGGTGGGCAATGAGCAGTTCTTC.

The chain recombines TRBV7-8 with TRBJ2-7; D gene ambiguous. Germline assignment: CDR1 SGHVS and CDR2 FQNEAQ. This CDR3 comprises 12 residues. V lost 1 base and J lost 5, with 6 bases in between. The CDR3 nucleotides read TGTGCCAGCAGCTTAGACTACAACGAGCAGTACTTC. It yields the protein CASSLDYNEQYF.

The chain uses TRBV6-1 and TRBJ1-2; no firm D call. Trimming removed 5 bases at V and 4 bases at J, with 17 bases between. The CDR3 runs 15 residues. Germline lookup yields CDR1 MNHNS and CDR2 SASEGT. The CDR3 sequence is CASSLTISTVYGYTF. In nucleotides, the CDR3 is TGTGCCAGCAGTCTGACCATATCTACAGTCTATGGCTACACCTTC.